Each of the 22 T cell receptor beta chains below was sequenced from the same sample in a study of blood T cell repertoires in COVID-19. Libraries were prepared by immunoSEQ multiplex PCR; TCRdb keeps only in-frame clonotypes and omits some of them. The sample has 90,000 to 130,000 clones; roughly 85% are singletons. Specimen: peripheral blood. The receptors were sampled from a woman of 80 years or more with active or convalescent COVID-19.

A few counts support this clone. The rearrangement uses TRBV7-2 and TRBJ2-3; 7 positions match TRBD2. Germline CDR1 and CDR2: SGHTA and FQGNSA. The trim removed 3 bases at V and 4 bases at J, leaving 4 bases unmatched. The CDR3 runs 14 residues. CDR3 nucleotides: TGTGCCAGCAGCTTTCGGCGGGAGCCAGATACGCAGTATTTT. Its translation: CASSFRREPDTQYF. Drawing the rest from reference TRBV7-2 and TRBJ2-3, the complete variable domain is GAGVSQSPSNKVTEKGKDVELRCDPISGHTALYWYRQSLGQGLEFLIYFQGNSAPDKSGLPSDRFSAERTGGSVSTLTIQRTQQEDSAVYLCASSFRREPDTQYFGPGTRLTVL.

The genes are TRBV11-3 and TRBJ2-2, with a tentative D call TRBD2 (5 bases). Germline loops: CDR1 SGHNT, CDR2 YENEEA. Deletions cut 3 bases from V and 1 base from J, with 12 bases between. This CDR3 has 16 amino acids. CDR3 in DNA: TGTGCCAGCAGCTTCGGGGTCGGGATGAACACCGGGGAGCTGTTTTTT. Protein product: CASSFGVGMNTGELFF. The full variable domain, rest sourced from reference TRBV11-3 and TRBJ2-2, is EAGVVQSPRYKIIEKKQPVAFWCNPISGHNTLYWYLQNLGQGPELLIRYENEEAVDDSQLPKDRFSAERLKGVDSTLKIQPAELGDSAVYLCASSFGVGMNTGELFFGEGSRLTVL.

This rearrangement joins TRBV5-1 to TRBJ2-3, with D unclear. In germline, CDR1 is SGHRS, CDR2 YFSETQ. The V end lost 1 base, the J end lost 0 bases, and 6 bases lay between the germline ends. The CDR3 runs 14 residues. CDR3 nucleotides: TGCGCCAGCAGCTTGACACCTAGCACAGATACGCAGTATTTT. Translating gives CASSLTPSTDTQYF.

The rearrangement joins TRBV19 to TRBJ1-5, with a weak D call TRBD1 (5 bases). CDR1 and CDR2 from the germline V gene are LNHDA and SQIVND (reference sequence). V was pared by 1 base and J by 8 bases, with 15 bases between. The CDR3 is 15 residues long. CDR3 nucleotide sequence: TGTGCCAGTAGTATAGTTAGCAGGGCCGAGAAGCCCCAGCATTTT. It codes for CASSIVSRAEKPQHF.

The chain employs TRBV7-2 and TRBJ1-5; 7 nucleotides line up with TRBD1. With 5 bases clipped from V and 0 bases from J, the junction kept 7 bases outside the gene matches. Per the germline V gene, CDR1 is SGHTA and CDR2 is FQGNSA. The CDR3 extends over 16 amino acids. The CDR3 is CASSIGQAYSNQPQHF. CDR3 nucleotide sequence: TGTGCCAGCAGCATCGGACAGGCGTATAGCAATCAGCCCCAGCATTTT.

Points on this clone: Sequence at one end of the junction differs from germline and may be a read error. This chain connects TRBV28 to TRBJ2-7; no clear D gene. The germline V gene has CDR1 MDHEN and CDR2 SYDVKM. This CDR3 spans 12 amino acids. This CDR3 is CASCLGGPHLEF. The CDR3 DNA reads as TGTGCCAGCTGTCTCGGCGGCCCCCACTTAGAGTTC.

V gene TRBV11-2 combines with J gene TRBJ2-7; D remains ambiguous. Trimming stripped 0 bases from V and 2 bases from J, with 14 bases between. The CDR3 loop spans 16 amino acids. Per germline, CDR1 SGHAT and CDR2 FQNNGV. CDR3 sequence reads: CASSLDRLGLPYEQYF. CDR3 nucleotide sequence: TGTGCCAGCAGCTTAGATCGGTTGGGCCTCCCCTACGAGCAGTACTTC.

The chain recombines TRBV7-4 with TRBJ2-1; 12 bases match TRBD1. This CDR3 has 16 residues. After removal of 0 bases from V and 8 bases from J, the junction contained 5 bases not matched to a gene. CDR1 SGHVT and CDR2 SQSDAQ come from the germline V gene. This chain's CDR3 is CASSLAGQGAYDEQFF. Written as DNA, the CDR3 is TGTGCCAGCAGCTTAGCGGGACAGGGGGCTTATGATGAGCAGTTCTTC.

This clone was counted between two and nine times. The chain's CDR3 is CASSEYRTDDNYGYTF. CDR3 nucleotides: TGTGCCAGCAGTGAATATAGAACAGACGATAACTATGGCTACACCTTC. V is TRBV25-1 and J is TRBJ1-2; D is unclear. The CDR3 sequence is 16 residues long. Trimming left V 0 bases short and J 1 base short, with 12 bases between. Germline loops: CDR1 MGHDK, CDR2 SYGVNS.

Only one count was recorded for this clone. J is TRBJ2-2 and V is TRBV2, with D tentatively TRBD1 (5 bases). Germline V CDR1 and CDR2: SNHLY, FYNNEI. The V and J ends lost 10 bases and 1 base respectively, with 10 bases between them. The CDR3 runs 13 residues. The CDR3 DNA is TGTGCCATCTTGACAGAGAACACCGGGGAGCTGTTTTTT. Amino acids: CAILTENTGELFF. Full variable domain (rest looked up from reference TRBV2 and TRBJ2-2): EPEVTQTPSHQVTQMGQEVILRCVPISNHLYFYWYRQILGQKVEFLVSFYNNEISEKSEIFDDQFSVERPDGSNFTLKIRSTKLEDSAMYFCAILTENTGELFFGEGSRLTVL.

The chain recombines TRBV4-1 with TRBJ2-2; 9 bases agree with TRBD1. The CDR3 has 16 residues. Unmatched junction bases numbered 11, after V lost 3 bases and J lost 9 bases. Germline CDR1 reads MGHRA; CDR2 reads YSYEKL. CDR3 residues: CASSQGSTGGLRELFF. The CDR3 coding sequence is TGCGCCAGCAGCCAGGGATCTACAGGGGGCCTCCGGGAGCTGTTTTTT.

The chain is built from TRBV5-1 and TRBJ2-7; 7 bases are a match to TRBD1. Per germline, CDR1 SGHRS and CDR2 YFSETQ. The CDR3 runs to 15 residues. V was clipped by 1 base and J by 6 bases; unmatched bases: 10. For the CDR3, the DNA is TGCGCCAGCAGCTTGAACCCACAAACAGGGGCCGAGCAGTACTTC. It encodes CASSLNPQTGAEQYF. Complete variable domain (other parts from reference TRBV5-1 and TRBJ2-7): KAGVTQTPRYLIKTRGQQVTLSCSPISGHRSVSWYQQTPGQGLQFLFEYFSETQRNKGNFPGRFSGRQFSNSRSEMNVSTLELGDSALYLCASSLNPQTGAEQYFGPGTRLTVT.

V is TRBV28 and J is TRBJ2-5; D perhaps matches TRBD2 (6 bases). The V and J ends lost 3 bases and 4 bases respectively, with 9 bases between them. The CDR3 totals 13 residues. Per the germline V gene, CDR1 is MDHEN and CDR2 is SYDVKM. For the CDR3, the DNA is TGTGCCAGCAGTTTCGGCGGGATAGAGACCCAGTACTTC. Translating gives CASSFGGIETQYF.

This chain links TRBV7-2 with TRBJ2-5; TRBD1 is a possible D gene (5 bases). The CDR3 has 14 amino acids. Trimming took off 5 bases at V and 2 bases at J, with 12 bases between the two ends. The germline CDR1 and CDR2 sequences are SGHTA and FQGNSA. CDR3: CASSPNPGQETQYF. In nucleotides, the CDR3 is TGTGCCAGCAGCCCAAATCCAGGGCAAGAGACCCAGTACTTC.

The V and J genes are TRBV18 and TRBJ2-7, with D tentatively TRBD1 (6 bases). Germline CDR1 is KGHSH and CDR2 is LQKENI. CDR3 length equals 14 residues. Trimming pared 6 bases from V and 0 bases from J, leaving 12 bases between. The CDR3 DNA is TGTGCCAGCTCGGCCGACAGGAGCTCCTACGAGCAGTACTTC. This sequence encodes CASSADRSSYEQYF.

The chain carries TRBV4-2 and TRBJ1-4, with 8 bases lining up with TRBD1. Germline values: CDR1 LGHNA, CDR2 YNFKEQ. Trimming at V came to 7 bases and at J to 5 bases, leaving 9 bases not matched to a gene. The CDR3 has 15 amino acids. Here the CDR3 DNA reads TGTGCCAGCACCAAGACAGGGGCCAACAATGAAAAACTGTTTTTT. Translation gives CASTKTGANNEKLFF.

The V gene is TRBV5-6, the J gene TRBJ1-2; D gene ambiguous. Trimming took off 3 bases at V and 4 bases at J, with 13 bases between the two ends. Germline loops: CDR1 SGHDT, CDR2 YYEEEE. The CDR3 runs to 14 residues. The CDR3 DNA sequence: TGTGCCAGCAGCTCCCTCGGGTTGGGCTATGGCTACACCTTC. Encoded protein: CASSSLGLGYGYTF.

The rearrangement uses TRBV7-9 and TRBJ1-1; tentatively, D is TRBD1 (5 bases). Germline loops: CDR1 SEHNR, CDR2 FQNEAQ (reference sequence). Trimming cost V 3 bases and J 1 base, with 6 bases left between them. This CDR3 spans 13 amino acids. CDR3 sequence: CASSFGGNTEAFF. CDR3 coding DNA: TGTGCCAGCAGCTTCGGGGGGAACACTGAAGCTTTCTTT.

The CDR3 reads CASSQGAGNTIYF. CDR3 sequence (DNA): TGTGCCAGCTCACAGGGGGCTGGAAACACCATATATTTT. The chain couples TRBV18 to TRBJ1-3, with a tentative D call TRBD1 (6 bases). CDR1 and CDR2 (germline): KGHSH, LQKENI. The CDR3 contains 13 residues. Trimming pared 4 bases from V and 2 bases from J, leaving 6 bases between. Full variable domain (remainder filled in from reference TRBV18 and TRBJ1-3): NAGVMQNPRHLVRRRGQEARLRCSPMKGHSHVYWYRQLPEEGLKFMVYLQKENIIDESGMPKERFSAEFPKEGPSILRIQQVVRGDSAAYFCASSQGAGNTIYFGEGSWLTVV.

The rearrangement joins TRBV5-6 to TRBJ2-7; TRBD2 aligns across 15 bases. Germline lookup yields CDR1 SGHDT and CDR2 YYEEEE. The J segment lost 5 bases and the V segment lost 4 bases, leaving 7 bases of the junction unmatched. The CDR3 has 16 amino acids. The CDR3, as DNA: TGTGCCAGCAGCCCGGGACTAGCGGGAGGAGGGGACGAGCAGTACTTC. This codes for CASSPGLAGGGDEQYF.

This clone was detected only a few times. CDR3 sequence: CASSQELGWGGEQYF. The CDR3 region has the DNA TGCGCCAGCAGCCAAGAGTTGGGATGGGGGGGCGAGCAGTACTTC. V is TRBV4-3 and J is TRBJ2-7, with 7 bases identical to TRBD2. Germline V gene lookup returns CDR1 LGHNA and CDR2 YSLEER. CDR3 length equals 15 residues. V was pared by 0 bases and J by 6 bases, with 8 bases of the junction left unmatched.

The chain joins TRBV7-9 to TRBJ2-1; 8 bases map to TRBD2. V lost 5 bases and J lost 8; bases outside the gene matches: 11. This CDR3 contains 15 residues. Germline CDR1 SEHNR, CDR2 FQNEAQ (reference sequence). CDR3 in amino acids: CASSPFLSGSDEQFF. The DNA of the CDR3 is TGTGCCAGCAGCCCTTTCCTGAGCGGGAGCGATGAGCAGTTCTTC.